Presented here are 13 T cell receptor beta chains from one specimen sequenced in a study of cytomegalovirus exposure and HLA in healthy donors. Primers included in the PCR were 60 Vbeta and 13 Jbeta primers. Some clones are missing from TCRdb's copy, which holds only in-frame ones; the method was immunoSEQ multiplex PCR. The table has roughly 89,000 clones, roughly 79% seen once. What was sequenced was PBMCs. These receptors all come from a woman aged 30 to 39 in good health and CMV-seronegative.

A note on this clone: One junction end disagrees with the germline gene, perhaps due to a read error. Other nucleotide sequences from this sample produce the same CDR3. The V call is TRBV30, the J call TRBJ2-2; tentative D call: TRBD2 (7 bases). Germline assignment: CDR1 GTSNPN and CDR2 SVGIG (reference sequence). There are 14 residues in the CDR3. This CDR3 reads CAWSFQRDTGELFF. The CDR3 DNA sequence: TGTGCCTGGAGTTTTCAGCGGGACACCGGGGAACTGTTTTTT. The full variable domain, its missing parts supplied by reference TRBV30 and TRBJ2-2, is SQTIHQWPATLVQPVGSPLSLECTVEGTSNPNLYWYRQAAGRGLQLLFYSVGIGQISSEVPQNLSASRPQDRQFILSSKKLLLSDSGFYLCAWSFQRDTGELFFGEGSRLTVL.

V gene TRBV27 combines with J gene TRBJ1-5; TRBD1 aligns across 9 bases. J lost 8 bases, V lost 2 bases, and 13 bases had no gene match. In germline, CDR1 is MNHEY, CDR2 SMNVEV (reference sequence). CDR3 length equals 17 residues. The DNA of the CDR3 is TGTGCCAGCAGTTTAACTGGAATCTGGGACAGGGAGAAGCCCCAGCATTTT. The encoded protein is CASSLTGIWDREKPQHF.

J is TRBJ2-1 and V is TRBV30; D possibly corresponds to TRBD2 (6 bases). Germline V gene sequence: CDR1 GTSNPN, CDR2 SVGIG (reference sequence). The ends were cut back, 0 bases at V and 5 bases at J, with 8 bases in the middle. The CDR3 length is 13 residues. The chain's CDR3 is CAWSVSSDNEQFF. CDR3 sequence (DNA): TGTGCCTGGAGTGTCTCTAGCGACAATGAGCAGTTCTTC.

The chain couples TRBV29-1 to TRBJ2-1; tentatively, D is TRBD2 (5 bases). CDR3 length equals 12 residues. The V gene lost 6 bases and the J gene lost 3 bases, with 9 bases spanning the gap. Germline V CDR1 and CDR2: SQVTM, ANQGSEA. This CDR3 is CSVHGNYNEQFF. The CDR3 coding sequence is TGCAGCGTCCACGGGAACTACAATGAGCAGTTCTTC.

This chain links TRBV7-6 with TRBJ2-7, with D unclear. CDR1 SGHVS and CDR2 FNYEAQ come from the germline V gene. The CDR3 totals 14 residues. V lost 0 bases to trimming and J lost 1 base, with 7 bases between them. In nucleotides, the CDR3 is TGTGCCAGCAGCTTAGCGGCACAGTCCTACGAGCAGTACTTC. This encodes CASSLAAQSYEQYF. The whole variable domain, remainder taken from reference TRBV7-6 and TRBJ2-7, is GAGVSQSPRYKVTKRGQDVALRCDPISGHVSLYWYRQALGQGPEFLTYFNYEAQQDKSGLPNDRFSAERPEGSISTLTIQRTEQRDSAMYRCASSLAAQSYEQYFGPGTRLTVT.

The chain joins TRBV19 to TRBJ2-2, with 11 bases matching TRBD1. CDR3 length equals 15 residues. The V gene's germline CDR1 is LNHDA and CDR2 SQIVND (reference sequence). With V trimmed by 4 bases and J by 5 bases, 3 bases remained unmatched. CDR3 sequence reads: CASSTGTGGTGELFF. DNA for the CDR3: TGTGCCAGTAGTACCGGGACAGGGGGGACCGGGGAGCTGTTTTTT.

The rearrangement uses TRBV5-4 and TRBJ2-5, with unresolved D. CDR1 and CDR2 (germline): SGHNT, YYREEE (reference sequence). The V gene lost 4 bases and the J gene lost 1 base, with 17 bases spanning the gap. The CDR3 length is 16 residues. This CDR3 is CASSLPGLMIQETQYF. The CDR3 nucleotides are TGTGCCAGCAGCCTGCCGGGTCTAATGATCCAAGAGACCCAGTACTTC. Full variable domain (rest looked up from reference TRBV5-4 and TRBJ2-5): ETGVTQSPTHLIKTRGQQVTLRCSSQSGHNTVSWYQQALGQGPQFIFQYYREEENGRGNFPPRFSGLQFPNYSSELNVNALELDDSALYLCASSLPGLMIQETQYFGPGTRLLVL.

The chain employs TRBV6-5 and TRBJ1-4; D is ambiguous. The V gene lost 5 bases and the J gene lost 6 bases, with 10 bases spanning the gap. The CDR3 consists of 13 residues. From germline, CDR1 is MNHEY and CDR2 SVGAGI. The CDR3 protein is CASSPGVYEKLFF. The CDR3 DNA follows: TGTGCCAGCAGTCCTGGAGTGTATGAAAAACTGTTTTTT.

This rearrangement joins TRBV6-4 to TRBJ2-2; 9 nucleotides line up with TRBD2. The CDR3 length is 16 residues. The junction had 9 bases not matched to a gene; V was cut back by 6 bases and J by 4 bases. Germline CDR1 MRHNA, CDR2 SNTAGT. This CDR3 reads CASSRFSGRTTGELFF. CDR3 DNA: TGTGCCAGCAGCCGCTTTAGCGGGAGAACCACCGGGGAGCTGTTTTTT.

The rearrangement joins TRBV5-1 to TRBJ1-2, with 9 bases lining up with TRBD1. CDR3 size: 14 residues. Germline V gene data show CDR1 as SGHRS and CDR2 as YFSETQ. The V and J ends lost 3 bases and 6 bases, in that order; junction bases with no gene match: 6. The CDR3 protein is CASSWGTGRHGYTF. The CDR3 nucleotides read TGCGCCAGCAGCTGGGGGACAGGGAGGCATGGCTACACCTTC.

This clone came up a few times. The rearrangement joins TRBV9 to TRBJ2-7; weak D call: TRBD2 (6 bases). This CDR3 region has 14 residues. Trimming shortened V by 2 bases and J by 1 base, and 10 bases separated the two germline ends. Germline V gives CDR1 SGDLS, CDR2 YYNGEE. In DNA form, the CDR3 reads TGTGCCAGCAGCGTGGGGGGAGTGTCCTACGAGCAGTACTTC. Translating it yields CASSVGGVSYEQYF.

This clone was found once. This rearrangement joins TRBV18 to TRBJ2-1; TRBD2 might be the D (6 bases). The CDR3 is made up of 15 amino acids. Trimming shortened V by 3 bases and J by 0 bases, and 9 bases separated the two germline ends. Germline values: CDR1 KGHSH, CDR2 LQKENI. CDR3 sequence (DNA): TGTGCCAGCTCACCCGAGCGGGTCTCCTACAATGAGCAGTTCTTC. Protein sequence: CASSPERVSYNEQFF.

V gene TRBV6-1 combines with J gene TRBJ1-3; D may be TRBD1 (6 bases). Germline lookup yields CDR1 MNHNS and CDR2 SASEGT. The CDR3 has 15 amino acids. V lost 7 bases, J lost 0 bases, and 13 bases lay in between. CDR3 residues: CASILGASSGNTIYF. The CDR3, as DNA: TGTGCCAGCATTCTGGGGGCTAGCTCTGGAAACACCATATATTTT.